This T cell receptor beta chain is from a study of control samples from healthy donors and cancer patients. Trimming stripped 5 bases from V and 1 base from J, with 5 bases between. This CDR3 is built from 12 residues. Germline CDR1 is LNHDA and CDR2 is SQIVND (reference sequence). Some clones are missing from TCRdb's copy, which holds only in-frame ones; the method was immunoSEQ multiplex PCR. The sample has roughly 200,000 clones. The sample comprised blood. The chain joins TRBV19 to TRBJ1-1; D is unclear. The receptor's source is a woman in her twenties or thirties in good health. The CDR3 nucleotides read TGTGCCAGTAGTCTTTCGAACACTGAAGCTTTCTTT. It yields the protein CASSLSNTEAFF.